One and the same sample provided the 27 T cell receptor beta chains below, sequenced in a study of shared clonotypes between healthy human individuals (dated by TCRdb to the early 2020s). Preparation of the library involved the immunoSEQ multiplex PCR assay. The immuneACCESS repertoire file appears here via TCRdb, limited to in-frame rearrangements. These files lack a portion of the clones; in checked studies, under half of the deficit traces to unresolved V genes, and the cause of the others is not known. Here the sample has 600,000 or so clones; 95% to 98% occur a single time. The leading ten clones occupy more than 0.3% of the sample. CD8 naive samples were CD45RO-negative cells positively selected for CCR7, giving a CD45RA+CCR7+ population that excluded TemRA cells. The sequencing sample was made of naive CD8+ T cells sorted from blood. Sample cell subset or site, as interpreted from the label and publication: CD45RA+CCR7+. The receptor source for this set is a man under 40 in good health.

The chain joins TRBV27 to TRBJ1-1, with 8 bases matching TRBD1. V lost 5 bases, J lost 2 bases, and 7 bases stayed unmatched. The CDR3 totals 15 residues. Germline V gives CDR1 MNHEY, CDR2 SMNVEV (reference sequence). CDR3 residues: CASSPDRVGNTEAFF. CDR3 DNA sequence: TGTGCCAGCAGTCCGGACAGGGTTGGAAACACTGAAGCTTTCTTT.

The DNA for the CDR3 is TGTGCCAGCAGCTTACCTACAGCTGGGGACGAGCAGTACTTC. This encodes CASSLPTAGDEQYF. The chain couples TRBV13 to TRBJ2-7; no clear D gene. The germline V and J ends were trimmed by 2 bases and 5 bases, with 13 bases remaining between them. Germline V CDR1 and CDR2: PRHDT, FYEKMQ (reference sequence). CDR3 length: 14 amino acids. Looking up the rest from reference TRBV13 and TRBJ2-7 gives the full variable domain: AAGVIQSPRHLIKEKRETATLKCYPIPRHDTVYWYQQGPGQDPQFLISFYEKMQSDKGSIPDRFSAQQFSDYHSELNMSSLELGDSALYFCASSLPTAGDEQYFGPGTRLTVT.

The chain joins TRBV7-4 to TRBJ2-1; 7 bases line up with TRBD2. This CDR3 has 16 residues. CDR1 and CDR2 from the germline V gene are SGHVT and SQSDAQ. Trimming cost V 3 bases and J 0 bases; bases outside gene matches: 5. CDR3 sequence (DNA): TGTGCCAGCAGCTTGGGGAGGGAGGGCTCCTACAATGAGCAGTTCTTC. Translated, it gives CASSLGREGSYNEQFF.

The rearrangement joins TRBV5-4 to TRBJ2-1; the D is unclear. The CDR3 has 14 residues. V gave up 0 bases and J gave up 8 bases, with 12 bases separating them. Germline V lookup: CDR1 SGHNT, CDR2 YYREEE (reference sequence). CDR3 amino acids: CASSLAGSADEQFF. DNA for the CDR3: TGTGCCAGCAGCTTGGCCGGATCGGCGGATGAGCAGTTCTTC.

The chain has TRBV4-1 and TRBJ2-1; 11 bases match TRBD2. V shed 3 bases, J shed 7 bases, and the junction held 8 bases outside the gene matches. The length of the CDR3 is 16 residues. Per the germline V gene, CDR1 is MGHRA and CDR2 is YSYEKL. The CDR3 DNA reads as TGCGCCAGCAGCCATATAGCGGGAGGGGCTGGTAATGAGCAGTTCTTC. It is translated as CASSHIAGGAGNEQFF.

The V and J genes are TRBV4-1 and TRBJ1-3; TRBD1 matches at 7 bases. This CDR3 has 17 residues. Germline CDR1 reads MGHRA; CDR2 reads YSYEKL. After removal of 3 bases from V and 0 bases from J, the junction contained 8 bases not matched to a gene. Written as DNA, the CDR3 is TGCGCCAGCAGCCAGAGGGGGAACAGGGGCTCTGGAAACACCATATATTTT. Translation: CASSQRGNRGSGNTIYF.

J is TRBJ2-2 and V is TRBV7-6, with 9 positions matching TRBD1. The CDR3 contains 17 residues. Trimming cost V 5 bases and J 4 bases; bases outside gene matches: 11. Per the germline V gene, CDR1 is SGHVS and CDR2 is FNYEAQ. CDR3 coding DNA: TGTGCCAGCAGCCATCCACCGGGACAGGGCCGCACCGGGGAGCTGTTTTTT. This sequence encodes CASSHPPGQGRTGELFF.

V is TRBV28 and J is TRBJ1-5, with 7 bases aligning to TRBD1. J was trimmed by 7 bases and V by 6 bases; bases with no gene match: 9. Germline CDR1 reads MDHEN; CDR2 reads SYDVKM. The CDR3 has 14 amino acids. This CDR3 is CASSQQGMGQPQHF. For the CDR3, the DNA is TGTGCCAGCAGCCAACAGGGGATGGGACAGCCCCAGCATTTT.

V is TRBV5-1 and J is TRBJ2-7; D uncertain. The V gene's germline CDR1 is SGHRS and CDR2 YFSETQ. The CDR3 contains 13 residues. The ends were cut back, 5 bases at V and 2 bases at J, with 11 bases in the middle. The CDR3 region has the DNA TGCGCCAGCAGTCGCGGAAACGCCTACGAGCAGTACTTC. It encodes CASSRGNAYEQYF.

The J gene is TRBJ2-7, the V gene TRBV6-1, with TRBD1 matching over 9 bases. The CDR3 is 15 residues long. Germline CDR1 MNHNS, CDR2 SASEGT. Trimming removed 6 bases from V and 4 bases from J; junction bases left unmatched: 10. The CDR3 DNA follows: TGTGCCAGCAGCCCCGGGACAGGGTTTCAGTACGAGCAGTACTTC. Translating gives CASSPGTGFQYEQYF.

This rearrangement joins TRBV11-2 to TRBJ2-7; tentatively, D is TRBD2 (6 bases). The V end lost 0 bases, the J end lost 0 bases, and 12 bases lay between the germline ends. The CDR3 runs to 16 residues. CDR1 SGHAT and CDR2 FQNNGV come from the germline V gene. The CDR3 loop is CASSLDLSGPSYEQYF. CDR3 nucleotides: TGTGCCAGCAGCTTAGACCTTAGCGGCCCCTCCTACGAGCAGTACTTC.

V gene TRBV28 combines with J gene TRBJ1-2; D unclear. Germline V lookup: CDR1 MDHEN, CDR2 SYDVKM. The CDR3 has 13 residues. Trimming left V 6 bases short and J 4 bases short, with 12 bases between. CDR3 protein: CASSSGIGYGYTF. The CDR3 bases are TGTGCCAGCAGCTCGGGAATTGGCTATGGCTACACCTTC.

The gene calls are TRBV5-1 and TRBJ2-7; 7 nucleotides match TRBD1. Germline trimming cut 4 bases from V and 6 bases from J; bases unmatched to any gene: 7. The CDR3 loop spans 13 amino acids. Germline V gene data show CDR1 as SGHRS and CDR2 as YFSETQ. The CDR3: CASSPTTGFEQYF. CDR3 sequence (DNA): TGCGCCAGCAGCCCGACGACAGGGTTCGAGCAGTACTTC. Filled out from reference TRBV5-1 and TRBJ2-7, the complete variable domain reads KAGVTQTPRYLIKTRGQQVTLSCSPISGHRSVSWYQQTPGQGLQFLFEYFSETQRNKGNFPGRFSGRQFSNSRSEMNVSTLELGDSALYLCASSPTTGFEQYFGPGTRLTVT.

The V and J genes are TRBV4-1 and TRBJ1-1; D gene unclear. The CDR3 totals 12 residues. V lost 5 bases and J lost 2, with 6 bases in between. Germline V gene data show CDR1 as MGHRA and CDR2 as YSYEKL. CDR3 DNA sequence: TGCGCCAGCAGCGGGATAAACACTGAAGCTTTCTTT. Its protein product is CASSGINTEAFF.

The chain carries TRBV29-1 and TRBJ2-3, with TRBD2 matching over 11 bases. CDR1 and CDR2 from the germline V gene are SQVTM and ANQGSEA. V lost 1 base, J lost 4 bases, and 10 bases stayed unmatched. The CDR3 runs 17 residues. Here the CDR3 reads CSVEAPVAGGPPDTQYF. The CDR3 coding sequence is TGCAGCGTTGAAGCCCCGGTAGCGGGAGGGCCTCCAGATACGCAGTATTTT.

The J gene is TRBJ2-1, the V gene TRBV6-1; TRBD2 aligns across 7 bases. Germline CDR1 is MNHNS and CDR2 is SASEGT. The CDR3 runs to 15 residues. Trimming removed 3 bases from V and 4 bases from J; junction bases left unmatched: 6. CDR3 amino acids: CASSDWAGEYNEQFF. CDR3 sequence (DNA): TGTGCCAGCAGTGATTGGGCGGGAGAGTACAATGAGCAGTTCTTC.

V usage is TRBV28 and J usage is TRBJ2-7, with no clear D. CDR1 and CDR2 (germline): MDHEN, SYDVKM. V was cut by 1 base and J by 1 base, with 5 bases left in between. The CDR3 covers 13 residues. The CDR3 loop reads CASSLLQSYEQYF. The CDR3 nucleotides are TGTGCCAGCAGTTTATTACAGTCCTACGAGCAGTACTTC.

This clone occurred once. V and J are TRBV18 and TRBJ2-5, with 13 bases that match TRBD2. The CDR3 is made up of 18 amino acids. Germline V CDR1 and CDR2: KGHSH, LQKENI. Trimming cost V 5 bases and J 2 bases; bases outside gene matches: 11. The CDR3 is CASSDETSGRRGQETQYF. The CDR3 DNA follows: TGTGCCAGCTCAGACGAGACTAGCGGGAGGCGTGGTCAAGAGACCCAGTACTTC.

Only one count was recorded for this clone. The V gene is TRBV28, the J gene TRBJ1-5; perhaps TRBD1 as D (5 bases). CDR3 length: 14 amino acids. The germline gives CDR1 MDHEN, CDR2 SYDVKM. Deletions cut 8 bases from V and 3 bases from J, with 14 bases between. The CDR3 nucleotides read TGTGCCAGCCGTTATCGACAGAACAATCAGCCCCAGCATTTT. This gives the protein CASRYRQNNQPQHF.

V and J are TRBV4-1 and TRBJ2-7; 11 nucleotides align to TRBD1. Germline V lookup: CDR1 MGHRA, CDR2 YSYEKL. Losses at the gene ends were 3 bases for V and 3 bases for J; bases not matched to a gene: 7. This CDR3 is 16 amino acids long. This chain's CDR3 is CASSHRRDRGSYEQYF. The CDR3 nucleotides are TGCGCCAGCAGCCACCGCCGGGACAGGGGGAGCTACGAGCAGTACTTC.

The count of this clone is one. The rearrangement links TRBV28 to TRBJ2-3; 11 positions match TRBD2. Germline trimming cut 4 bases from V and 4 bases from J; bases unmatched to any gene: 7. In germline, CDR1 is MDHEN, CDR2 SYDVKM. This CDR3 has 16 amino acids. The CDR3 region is CASSSLLAGEADTQYF. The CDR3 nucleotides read TGTGCCAGCAGTTCGTTACTAGCGGGAGAGGCAGATACGCAGTATTTT.

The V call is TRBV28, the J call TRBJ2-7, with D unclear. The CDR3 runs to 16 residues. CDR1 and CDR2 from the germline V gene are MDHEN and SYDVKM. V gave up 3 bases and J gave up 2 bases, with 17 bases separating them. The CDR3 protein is CASSFSSVSSPYEQYF. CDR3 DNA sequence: TGTGCCAGCAGTTTCTCGTCGGTTTCGTCCCCCTACGAGCAGTACTTC.

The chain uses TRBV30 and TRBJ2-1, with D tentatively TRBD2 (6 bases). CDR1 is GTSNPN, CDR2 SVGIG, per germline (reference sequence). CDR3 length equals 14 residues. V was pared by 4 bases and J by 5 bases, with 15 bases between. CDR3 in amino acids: CAWTGLGGHNEQFF. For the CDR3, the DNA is TGTGCCTGGACGGGCCTCGGGGGACACAATGAGCAGTTCTTC.

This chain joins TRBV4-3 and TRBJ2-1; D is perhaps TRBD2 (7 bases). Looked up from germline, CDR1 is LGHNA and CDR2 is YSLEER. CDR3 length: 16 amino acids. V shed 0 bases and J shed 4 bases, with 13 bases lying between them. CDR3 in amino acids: CASSQDLGGAYNEQFF. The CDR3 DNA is TGCGCCAGCAGCCAAGATCTAGGGGGGGCTTACAATGAGCAGTTCTTC.

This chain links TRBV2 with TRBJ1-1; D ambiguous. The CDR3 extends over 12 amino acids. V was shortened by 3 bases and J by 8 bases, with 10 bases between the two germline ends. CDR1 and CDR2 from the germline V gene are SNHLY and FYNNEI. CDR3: CASSDEGSEAFF. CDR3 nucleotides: TGTGCCAGCAGTGATGAGGGTTCCGAAGCTTTCTTT.

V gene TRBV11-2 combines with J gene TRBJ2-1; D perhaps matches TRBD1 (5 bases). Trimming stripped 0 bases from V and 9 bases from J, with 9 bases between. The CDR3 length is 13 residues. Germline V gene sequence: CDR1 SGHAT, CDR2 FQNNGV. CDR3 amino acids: CASSLDLGAEQFF. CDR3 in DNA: TGTGCCAGCAGCTTAGACCTAGGGGCTGAGCAGTTCTTC.

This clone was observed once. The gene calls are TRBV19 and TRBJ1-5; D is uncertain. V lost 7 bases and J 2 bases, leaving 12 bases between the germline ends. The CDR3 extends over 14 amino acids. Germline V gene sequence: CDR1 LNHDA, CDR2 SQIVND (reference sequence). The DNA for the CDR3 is TGTGCCAGTACCTGGAACATGGGCAATCAGCCCCAGCATTTT. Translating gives CASTWNMGNQPQHF.